What follows are 30 T cell receptor beta chains derived from one specimen sequenced in a study of blood T cell repertoires in COVID-19. Sequencing used immunoSEQ multiplex PCR; TCRdb keeps in-frame clones, though not all of them. The table lists 250,000 to 350,000 clones, around 90% of them singletons, with around 4.5% in the top ten. Sequenced sample: PBMCs or T cells enriched from blood (not recorded which). All receptors derive from a woman between 18 and 30 years old with acute COVID-19.

A word on this clone: Other DNA sequences in the same sample also yield this CDR3. The chain has TRBV11-2 and TRBJ1-2; possible D gene TRBD1, 6 bases. From germline, CDR1 is SGHAT and CDR2 FQNNGV. This CDR3 contains 13 residues. Trimming took 5 bases from V and 2 from J, leaving 9 bases between them. The CDR3 region is CASSPGQNYGYTF. The CDR3 nucleotides are TGTGCCAGCAGCCCCGGACAGAACTATGGCTACACCTTC.

This chain links TRBV10-3 with TRBJ1-5, with TRBD1 identical over 8 bases. CDR3 length: 15 residues. V lost 5 bases, J lost 3 bases, and 6 bases stayed unmatched. Per the germline V gene, CDR1 is ENHRY and CDR2 is SYGVKD. CDR3: CAISIGQGDNQPQHF. The CDR3 DNA is TGTGCCATCAGTATCGGACAGGGTGACAATCAGCCCCAGCATTTT.

This clone was seen a single time. The V and J genes are TRBV19 and TRBJ1-1; possible D gene TRBD1, 5 bases. V was pared by 3 bases and J by 6 bases, with 14 bases between. CDR3 size: 14 residues. Per germline, CDR1 LNHDA and CDR2 SQIVND (reference sequence). CDR3 DNA sequence: TGTGCCAGTAGTATCGGGCAGGGTAACGCTGAAGCTTTCTTT. Its protein is CASSIGQGNAEAFF.

The chain joins TRBV5-7 to TRBJ1-3; D is uncertain. TRBV5-7 is flagged as an ORF with uncertain function. This CDR3 has 13 amino acids. Trimming took off 2 bases at V and 3 bases at J, with 6 bases between the two ends. The CDR3, as DNA: TGTGCCAGCAGCTTTCGGGATGGAAACACCATATATTTT. It is translated as CASSFRDGNTIYF.

The chain uses TRBV15 and TRBJ2-1; TRBD2 agrees at 7 bases. The CDR3 spans 16 residues. Trimming removed 9 bases from V and 1 base from J; junction bases left unmatched: 12. CDR1 and CDR2 from the germline V gene are LNHNV and YYDKDF (reference sequence). The CDR3 sequence is CATTPGGSRSYNEQFF. DNA for the CDR3: TGTGCCACTACCCCTGGCGGGAGCCGATCCTACAATGAGCAGTTCTTC.

This clone was seen a single time. The sample holds other DNA sequences that translate to the same CDR3. The chain couples TRBV9 to TRBJ2-5; 11 bases map to TRBD1. Germline V gene sequence: CDR1 SGDLS, CDR2 YYNGEE. The CDR3 contains 15 residues. The V segment lost 3 bases and the J segment 4 bases; nucleotides outside the gene matches: 5. CDR3 in DNA: TGTGCCAGCAGCGGTGGACAGGGGGCGGGAGAGACCCAGTACTTC. Its protein is CASSGGQGAGETQYF.

The chain recombines TRBV11-2 with TRBJ2-7, with 12 bases aligning to TRBD2. The trim removed 5 bases at V and 1 base at J, leaving 12 bases unmatched. CDR1 and CDR2 from the germline V gene are SGHAT and FQNNGV. There are 18 residues in the CDR3. The CDR3 sequence is CASSQLAGLAGLSYEQYF. The CDR3 DNA reads as TGTGCCAGCAGCCAACTAGCGGGACTAGCGGGCCTTTCCTACGAGCAGTACTTC.

This clone has only a few counts. This chain uses TRBV10-1 with TRBJ2-7, with TRBD2 matching 9 bases. This CDR3 spans 16 amino acids. After removal of 0 bases from V and 2 bases from J, the junction contained 5 bases not matched to a gene. CDR1 and CDR2 (germline): WNHNN, SYGVQD (reference sequence). This chain's CDR3 is CASSESIVAGAYEQYF. CDR3 nucleotide sequence: TGCGCCAGCAGTGAGTCGATAGTAGCGGGAGCCTACGAGCAGTACTTC.

V usage is TRBV3-1 (or the pseudogene TRBV3-2) and J usage is TRBJ2-7; D is perhaps TRBD1 (6 bases). Trimming stripped 6 bases from V and 3 bases from J, with 12 bases between. There are 13 residues in the CDR3. Germline values: CDR1 LGHDT, CDR2 YNNKEL (reference sequence). The CDR3 reads CASSYRVGYEQYF. CDR3 nucleotides: TGTGCCAGCAGTTACAGGGTTGGCTACGAGCAGTACTTC.

The chain combines TRBV10-3 with TRBJ1-2; 10 bases align to TRBD1. With 7 bases clipped from V and 2 bases from J, the junction kept 4 bases outside the gene matches. This CDR3 comprises 14 residues. From germline, CDR1 is ENHRY and CDR2 SYGVKD. The CDR3: CAINQDRGNYGYTF. DNA for the CDR3: TGTGCCATCAATCAGGACAGGGGGAACTATGGCTACACCTTC.

This chain joins TRBV7-8 and TRBJ2-7, with D perhaps matching TRBD2 (6 bases). The CDR3 sequence is 14 residues long. CDR1 and CDR2 (germline): SGHVS, FQNEAQ. The ends were cut back, 1 base at V and 2 bases at J, with 9 bases in the middle. The CDR3 bases are TGTGCCAGCAGCTTAGTCGGAGGGGCCTACGAGCAGTACTTC. Encoded protein: CASSLVGGAYEQYF.

The chain employs TRBV10-3 and TRBJ1-2; TRBD1 matches 7 bases. Germline V lookup: CDR1 ENHRY, CDR2 SYGVKD. J lost 4 bases, V lost 3 bases, and 11 bases had no gene match. The CDR3 loop spans 16 amino acids. The chain's CDR3 is CAISDQGGGNFYGYTF. DNA of the CDR3: TGTGCCATCAGTGACCAAGGGGGCGGTAACTTCTATGGCTACACCTTC.

This sequence joins TRBV6-5 and TRBJ2-7; 7 bases line up with TRBD2. The CDR3 sequence is 16 residues long. Unmatched junction bases numbered 7, after V lost 0 bases and J lost 2 bases. Germline-derived CDR1 and CDR2 are MNHEY and SVGAGI. In DNA form, the CDR3 reads TGTGCCAGCAGTTACTCCCCTAGCGGTAACGCCTACGAGCAGTACTTC. As protein: CASSYSPSGNAYEQYF.

The chain links TRBV5-5 to TRBJ1-3; unclear D gene. Germline assignment: CDR1 SGHKS and CDR2 YYEKEE (reference sequence). V was clipped by 0 bases and J by 2 bases, with 12 bases between them. The CDR3 is 16 amino acids. CDR3 DNA sequence: TGTGCCAGCAGCTTGGCCCCCCTAACCACTGGAAACACCATATATTTT. Translated, it gives CASSLAPLTTGNTIYF.

The V gene is TRBV28, the J gene TRBJ2-3; D unresolved. This CDR3 has 12 amino acids. The ends were cut back, 6 bases at V and 2 bases at J, with 6 bases in the middle. Germline V lookup: CDR1 MDHEN, CDR2 SYDVKM. CDR3 nucleotide sequence: TGTGCCAGCAGCTATTACACAGATACGCAGTATTTT. Translation gives CASSYYTDTQYF.

The rearrangement joins TRBV28 to TRBJ2-2; 11 nucleotides line up with TRBD2. With V trimmed by 2 bases and J by 7 bases, 9 bases remained unmatched. This CDR3 is 17 amino acids long. CDR1 and CDR2 from the germline V gene are MDHEN and SYDVKM. The CDR3 sequence: CASSLAGLAVNGGELFF. The CDR3 coding sequence is TGTGCCAGCAGTTTAGCGGGACTAGCGGTCAACGGCGGGGAGCTGTTTTTT. Filled out from reference TRBV28 and TRBJ2-2, the complete variable domain reads DVKVTQSSRYLVKRTGEKVFLECVQDMDHENMFWYRQDPGLGLRLIYFSYDVKMKEKGDIPEGYSVSREKKERFSLILESASTNQTSMYLCASSLAGLAVNGGELFFGEGSRLTVL.

J is TRBJ2-1 and V is TRBV30, with D possibly being TRBD2 (7 bases). V gave up 4 bases and J gave up 9 bases, with 19 bases separating them. From germline, CDR1 is GTSNPN and CDR2 SVGIG (reference sequence). The CDR3 runs to 14 residues. Here the CDR3 DNA reads TGTGCCTGGACCGTAGGGGGAGGGAGCGGTGAGCAGTTCTTC. Translated, it gives CAWTVGGGSGEQFF.

The chain joins TRBV28 to TRBJ1-6; no clear D. Germline V CDR1 and CDR2: MDHEN, SYDVKM. V lost 3 bases and J 5 bases, leaving 20 bases between the germline ends. This CDR3 has 18 amino acids. CDR3 residues: CASSFETLFSWDNSPLHF. CDR3 coding DNA: TGTGCCAGCAGTTTTGAGACACTTTTCTCCTGGGATAATTCACCCCTCCACTTT.

The genes are TRBV5-4 and TRBJ2-5; the D gene is possibly TRBD1 (6 bases). Germline CDR1 and CDR2: SGHNT and YYREEE (reference sequence). V was pared by 0 bases and J by 5 bases, with 17 bases between. The CDR3 sequence is 16 residues long. The CDR3: CASSLDRESFGETQYF. For the CDR3, the DNA is TGTGCCAGCAGCTTGGACAGGGAGTCATTTGGGGAGACCCAGTACTTC.

The chain is built from TRBV2 and TRBJ1-3; D possibly corresponds to TRBD1 (5 bases). Trimming took 2 bases from V and 3 from J, leaving 8 bases between them. Germline V gene lookup returns CDR1 SNHLY and CDR2 FYNNEI. The CDR3 is 14 residues long. CDR3 bases: TGTGCCAGCAGTGAACAGGGCTTTGGAAACACCATATATTTT. Translation gives CASSEQGFGNTIYF.

This clone was seen only once. This sequence joins TRBV27 and TRBJ1-4; tentative D call: TRBD1 (5 bases). Germline CDR1 is MNHEY and CDR2 is SMNVEV (reference sequence). This CDR3 spans 13 amino acids. V was pared by 6 bases and J by 7 bases, with 12 bases between. CDR3 in amino acids: CASRLGVGEKLFF. CDR3 coding DNA: TGTGCCAGCAGGCTAGGGGTGGGTGAAAAACTGTTTTTT.

The rearrangement joins TRBV9 to TRBJ2-7; D gene ambiguous. The V gene lost 1 base and the J gene lost 3 bases, with 11 bases spanning the gap. CDR1 is SGDLS and CDR2 is YYNGEE in the germline V gene. This CDR3 is 14 amino acids long. The CDR3 loop is CASSVSRFDYEQYF. Written as DNA, the CDR3 is TGTGCCAGCAGCGTAAGTAGATTTGACTACGAGCAGTACTTC. The entire variable domain, with the rest obtained from reference TRBV9 and TRBJ2-7, is as follows: DSGVTQTPKHLITATGQRVTLRCSPRSGDLSVYWYQQSLDQGLQFLIQYYNGEERAKGNILERFSAQQFPDLHSELNLSSLELGDSALYFCASSVSRFDYEQYFGPGTRLTVT.

The rearrangement uses TRBV7-3 and TRBJ1-4; 11 nucleotides match TRBD1. V lost 5 bases to trimming and J lost 7 bases; unmatched junction nucleotides: 6. The CDR3 totals 15 residues. Germline V gene data show CDR1 as SGHTA and CDR2 as FQGTGA. The CDR3 region has the DNA TGTGCCAGCAGCGGGCGGACAGGGGGCCTTGAAAAACTGTTTTTT. It is translated as CASSGRTGGLEKLFF. The full variable domain, its missing parts supplied by reference TRBV7-3 and TRBJ1-4, is GAGVSQTPSNKVTEKGKYVELRCDPISGHTALYWYRQSLGQGPEFLIYFQGTGAADDSGLPNDRFFAVRPEGSVSTLKIQRTERGDSAVYLCASSGRTGGLEKLFFGSGTQLSVL.

The chain combines TRBV30 with TRBJ1-5, with D perhaps TRBD1 (6 bases). The germline CDR1 and CDR2 sequences are GTSNPN and SVGIG (reference sequence). CDR3 length: 12 residues. V was shortened by 4 bases and J by 3 bases, with 7 bases between the two germline ends. CDR3 bases: TGTGCCTGGAACAGGGACAATCAGCCCCAGCATTTT. Its protein product is CAWNRDNQPQHF.

The chain couples TRBV3-1 (or the pseudogene TRBV3-2) to TRBJ2-5; TRBD2 matches 8 bases. The J segment lost 5 bases and the V segment lost 4 bases, leaving 12 bases of the junction unmatched. Germline V gives CDR1 LGHDT, CDR2 YNNKEL (reference sequence). This CDR3 region has 16 residues. Here the CDR3 DNA reads TGTGCCAGCAGCCCTCTCAGGCGGGAGGTTGGGGAGACCCAGTACTTC. Amino acids: CASSPLRREVGETQYF.

The chain couples TRBV11-3 to TRBJ1-5; possibly TRBD1 for D (6 bases). Per the germline V gene, CDR1 is SGHNT and CDR2 is YENEEA. CDR3 length: 13 residues. Trimming stripped 2 bases from V and 13 bases from J, with 15 bases between. The CDR3 bases are TGTGCCAGCAGCTTAAGTGCAGGGGACCCTCAGCATTTT. Its translation: CASSLSAGDPQHF.

This clone was observed a few times. The rearrangement joins TRBV24-1 to TRBJ1-6; TRBD1 matches 7 bases. The CDR3 sequence is 14 residues long. Germline V gene data show CDR1 as KGHDR and CDR2 as SFDVKD. V was clipped by 4 bases and J by 7 bases; unmatched bases: 3. CDR3 region: CATSEGTVNSPLHF. The CDR3 region has the DNA TGTGCCACCAGTGAAGGGACAGTAAATTCACCCCTCCACTTT.

The chain employs TRBV7-6 and TRBJ2-3; TRBD2 aligns across 7 bases. The germline V gene has CDR1 SGHVS and CDR2 FNYEAQ. The J segment lost 1 base and the V segment lost 0 bases, leaving 4 bases of the junction unmatched. The CDR3 is 16 amino acids. DNA for the CDR3: TGTGCCAGCAGCTTAGCGGCGGGAGCGGGCACAGATACGCAGTATTTT. As protein: CASSLAAGAGTDTQYF.

This chain links TRBV5-4 with TRBJ2-3; tentative D call: TRBD2 (5 bases). The germline CDR1 and CDR2 sequences are SGHNT and YYREEE (reference sequence). The CDR3 has 18 residues. Trimming stripped 1 base from V and 0 bases from J, with 18 bases between. The CDR3 DNA reads TGTGCCAGCAGCTTGAATCCATCGGTCAGCGGAAGCACAGATACGCAGTATTTT. Amino acid sequence: CASSLNPSVSGSTDTQYF. The full variable domain, with the rest looked up from reference TRBV5-4 and TRBJ2-3, is ETGVTQSPTHLIKTRGQQVTLRCSSQSGHNTVSWYQQALGQGPQFIFQYYREEENGRGNFPPRFSGLQFPNYSSELNVNALELDDSALYLCASSLNPSVSGSTDTQYFGPGTRLTVL.

The CDR3 DNA is TGTGCCAGCAGCTTAGGCACGGACAGTGGGAGCAATCAGCCCCAGCATTTT. Translated, it gives CASSLGTDSGSNQPQHF. V and J are TRBV7-9 and TRBJ1-5; possible D gene TRBD1, 6 bases. Germline loops: CDR1 SEHNR, CDR2 FQNEAQ (reference sequence). The CDR3 loop spans 17 amino acids. Between the trimmed V and J ends, which lost 1 base and 1 base, there was a span of 14 bases.